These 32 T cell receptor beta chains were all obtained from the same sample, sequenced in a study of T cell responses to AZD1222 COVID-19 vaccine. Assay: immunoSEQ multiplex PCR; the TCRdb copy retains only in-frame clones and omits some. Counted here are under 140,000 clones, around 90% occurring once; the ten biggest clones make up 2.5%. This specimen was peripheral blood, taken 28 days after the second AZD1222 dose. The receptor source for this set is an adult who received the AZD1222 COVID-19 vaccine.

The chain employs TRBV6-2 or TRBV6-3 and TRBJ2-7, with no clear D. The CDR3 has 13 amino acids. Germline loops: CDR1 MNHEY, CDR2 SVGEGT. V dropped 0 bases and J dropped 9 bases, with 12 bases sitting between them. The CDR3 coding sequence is TGTGCCAGCAGTTACTCCCACTCCCCTCGGCAGTACTTC. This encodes CASSYSHSPRQYF.

CDR3 in amino acids: CASSPRLAGNNEQFF. The CDR3 nucleotides are TGTGCCAGCAGCCCGAGACTAGCGGGGAACAATGAGCAGTTCTTC. The V call is TRBV7-2, the J call TRBJ2-1; TRBD2 agrees at 11 bases. The CDR3 extends over 15 amino acids. Germline loops: CDR1 SGHTA, CDR2 FQGNSA. V trimming: 5 bases; J trimming: 5 bases; junction bases outside the gene matches: 5. Variable domain in full (rest from reference TRBV7-2 and TRBJ2-1): GAGVSQSPSNKVTEKGKDVELRCDPISGHTALYWYRQSLGQGLEFLIYFQGNSAPDKSGLPSDRFSAERTGGSVSTLTIQRTQQEDSAVYLCASSPRLAGNNEQFFGPGTRLTVL.

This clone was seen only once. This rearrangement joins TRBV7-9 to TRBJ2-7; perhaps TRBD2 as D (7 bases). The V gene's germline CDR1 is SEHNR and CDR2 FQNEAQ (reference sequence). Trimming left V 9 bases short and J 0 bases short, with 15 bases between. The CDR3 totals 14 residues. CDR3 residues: CASNWGGNSYEQYF. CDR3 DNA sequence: TGTGCCAGTAATTGGGGGGGCAACTCCTACGAGCAGTACTTC.

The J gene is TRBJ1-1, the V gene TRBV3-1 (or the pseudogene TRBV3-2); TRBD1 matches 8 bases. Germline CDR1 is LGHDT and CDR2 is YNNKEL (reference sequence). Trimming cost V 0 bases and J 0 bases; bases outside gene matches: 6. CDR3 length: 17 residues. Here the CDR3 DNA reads TGTGCCAGCAGCCAAGAAGTGGGACAGGAACTGAACACTGAAGCTTTCTTT. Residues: CASSQEVGQELNTEAFF.

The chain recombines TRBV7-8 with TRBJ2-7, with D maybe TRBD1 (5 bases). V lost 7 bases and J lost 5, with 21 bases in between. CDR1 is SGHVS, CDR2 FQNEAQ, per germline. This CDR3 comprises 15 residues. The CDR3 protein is CASTPRGPGPNEQYF. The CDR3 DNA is TGTGCCAGCACCCCTAGGGGCCCAGGTCCCAACGAGCAGTACTTC.

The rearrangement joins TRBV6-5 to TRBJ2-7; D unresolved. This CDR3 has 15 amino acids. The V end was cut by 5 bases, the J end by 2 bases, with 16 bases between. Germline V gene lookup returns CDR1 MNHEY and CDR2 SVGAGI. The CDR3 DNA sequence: TGTGCCAGCAGTACGCGAGAAGCCCGGCCCTACGAGCAGTACTTC. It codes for CASSTREARPYEQYF.

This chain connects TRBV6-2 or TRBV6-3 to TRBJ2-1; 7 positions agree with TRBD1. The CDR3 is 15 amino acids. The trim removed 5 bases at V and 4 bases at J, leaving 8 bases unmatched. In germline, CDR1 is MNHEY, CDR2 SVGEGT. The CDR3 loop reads CASSPRDSLYNEQFF. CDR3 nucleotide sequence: TGTGCCAGCAGTCCCCGGGACAGCCTATACAATGAGCAGTTCTTC.

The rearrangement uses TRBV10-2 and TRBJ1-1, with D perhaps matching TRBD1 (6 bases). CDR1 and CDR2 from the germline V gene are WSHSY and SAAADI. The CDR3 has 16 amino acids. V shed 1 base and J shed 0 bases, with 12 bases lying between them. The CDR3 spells CASSEWRTALNTEAFF. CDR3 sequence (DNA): TGCGCCAGCAGTGAGTGGCGGACAGCCCTGAACACTGAAGCTTTCTTT.

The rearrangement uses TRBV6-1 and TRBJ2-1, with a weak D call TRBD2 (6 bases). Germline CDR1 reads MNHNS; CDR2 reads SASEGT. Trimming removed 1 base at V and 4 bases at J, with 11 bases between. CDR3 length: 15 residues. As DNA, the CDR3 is TGTGCCAGCAGTGAAGGGGCGGGGAGGTACAATGAGCAGTTCTTC. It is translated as CASSEGAGRYNEQFF.

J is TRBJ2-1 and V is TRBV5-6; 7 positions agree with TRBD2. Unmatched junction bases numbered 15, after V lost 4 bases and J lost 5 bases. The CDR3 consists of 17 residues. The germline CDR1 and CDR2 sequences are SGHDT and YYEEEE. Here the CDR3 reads CASSTTRLQAGNNEQFF. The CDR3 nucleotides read TGTGCCAGCAGCACCACCCGACTCCAAGCGGGGAACAATGAGCAGTTCTTC.

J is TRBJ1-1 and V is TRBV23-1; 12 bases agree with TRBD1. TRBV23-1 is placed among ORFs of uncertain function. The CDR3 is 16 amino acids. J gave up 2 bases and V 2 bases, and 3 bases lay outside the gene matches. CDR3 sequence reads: CASSQTGQGANTEAFF. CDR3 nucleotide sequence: TGCGCCAGCAGTCAAACGGGACAGGGGGCAAACACTGAAGCTTTCTTT.

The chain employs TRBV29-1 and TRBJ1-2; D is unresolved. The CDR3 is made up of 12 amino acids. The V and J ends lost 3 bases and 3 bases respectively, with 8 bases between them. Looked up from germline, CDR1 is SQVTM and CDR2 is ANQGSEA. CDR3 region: CSVDGSYYGYTF. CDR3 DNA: TGCAGCGTTGACGGCAGTTACTATGGCTACACCTTC.

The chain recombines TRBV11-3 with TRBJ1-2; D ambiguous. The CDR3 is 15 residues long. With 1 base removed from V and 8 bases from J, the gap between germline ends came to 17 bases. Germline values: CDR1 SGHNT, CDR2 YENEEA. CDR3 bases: TGTGCCAGCAGCTTAGGTGGTGACACCCAACGAGGCTACACCTTC. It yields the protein CASSLGGDTQRGYTF.

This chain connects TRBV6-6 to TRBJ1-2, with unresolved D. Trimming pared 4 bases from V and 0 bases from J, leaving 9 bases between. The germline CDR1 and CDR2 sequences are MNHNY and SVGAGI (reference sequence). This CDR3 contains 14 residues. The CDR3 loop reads CASSSHLTNYGYTF. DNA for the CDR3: TGTGCCAGCAGTTCCCACCTTACTAACTATGGCTACACCTTC.

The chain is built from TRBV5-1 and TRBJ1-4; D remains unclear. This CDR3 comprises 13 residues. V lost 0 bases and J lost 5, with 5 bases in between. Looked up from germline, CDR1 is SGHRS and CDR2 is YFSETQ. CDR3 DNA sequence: TGCGCCAGCAGCTTGGGTGGAAATGAAAAACTGTTTTTT. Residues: CASSLGGNEKLFF.

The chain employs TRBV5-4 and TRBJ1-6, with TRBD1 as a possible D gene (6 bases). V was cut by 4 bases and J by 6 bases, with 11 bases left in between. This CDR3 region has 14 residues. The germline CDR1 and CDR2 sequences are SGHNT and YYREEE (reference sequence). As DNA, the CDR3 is TGTGCCAGCAGCGTGGACAGTTTTAATTCACCCCTCCACTTT. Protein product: CASSVDSFNSPLHF. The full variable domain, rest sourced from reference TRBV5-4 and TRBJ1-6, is ETGVTQSPTHLIKTRGQQVTLRCSSQSGHNTVSWYQQALGQGPQFIFQYYREEENGRGNFPPRFSGLQFPNYSSELNVNALELDDSALYLCASSVDSFNSPLHFGNGTRLTVT.

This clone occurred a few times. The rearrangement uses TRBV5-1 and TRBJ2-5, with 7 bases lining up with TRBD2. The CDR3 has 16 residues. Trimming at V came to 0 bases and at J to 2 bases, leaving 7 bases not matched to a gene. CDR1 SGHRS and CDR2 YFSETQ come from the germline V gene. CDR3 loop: CASSLGGLAEQETQYF. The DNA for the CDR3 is TGCGCCAGCAGCTTGGGGGGTCTAGCGGAACAAGAGACCCAGTACTTC.

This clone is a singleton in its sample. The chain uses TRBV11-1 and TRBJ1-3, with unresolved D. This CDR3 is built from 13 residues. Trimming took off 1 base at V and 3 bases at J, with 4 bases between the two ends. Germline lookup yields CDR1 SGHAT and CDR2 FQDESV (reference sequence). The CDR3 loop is CASSLVRGNTIYF. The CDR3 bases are TGTGCCAGCAGCTTAGTTCGTGGAAACACCATATATTTT.

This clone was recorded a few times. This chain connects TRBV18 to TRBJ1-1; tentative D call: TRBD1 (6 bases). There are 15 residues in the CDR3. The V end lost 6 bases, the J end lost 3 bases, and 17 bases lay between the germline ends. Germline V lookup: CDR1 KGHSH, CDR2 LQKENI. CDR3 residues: CASSPFIRTDTEAFF. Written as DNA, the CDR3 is TGTGCCAGCTCCCCTTTTATTCGGACAGACACTGAAGCTTTCTTT.

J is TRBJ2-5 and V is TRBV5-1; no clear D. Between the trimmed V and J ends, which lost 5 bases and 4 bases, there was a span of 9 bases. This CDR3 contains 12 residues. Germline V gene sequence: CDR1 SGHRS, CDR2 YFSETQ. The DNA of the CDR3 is TGCGCCAGCAGATACTGGGGAGAGACCCAGTACTTC. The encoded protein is CASRYWGETQYF.

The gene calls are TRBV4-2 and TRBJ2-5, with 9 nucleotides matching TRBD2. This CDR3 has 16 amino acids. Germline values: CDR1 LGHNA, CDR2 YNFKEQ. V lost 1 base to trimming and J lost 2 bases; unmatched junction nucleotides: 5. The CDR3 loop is CASSQGVAGVQETQYF. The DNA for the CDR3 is TGTGCCAGCAGCCAAGGGGTAGCGGGGGTGCAAGAGACCCAGTACTTC.

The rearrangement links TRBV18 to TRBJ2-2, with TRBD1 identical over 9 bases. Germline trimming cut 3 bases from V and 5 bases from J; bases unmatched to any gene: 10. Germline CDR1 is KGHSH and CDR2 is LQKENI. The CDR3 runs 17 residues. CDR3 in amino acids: CASSPPVETGGTGELFF. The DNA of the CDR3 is TGTGCCAGCTCACCGCCCGTCGAGACAGGGGGAACCGGGGAGCTGTTTTTT.

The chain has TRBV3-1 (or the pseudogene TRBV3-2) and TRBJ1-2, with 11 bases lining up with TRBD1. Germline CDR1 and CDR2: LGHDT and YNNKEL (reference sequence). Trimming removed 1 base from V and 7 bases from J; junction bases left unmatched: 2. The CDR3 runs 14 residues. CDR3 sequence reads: CASSQGGTGGGYTF. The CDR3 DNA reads TGTGCCAGCAGCCAAGGCGGGACAGGGGGTGGCTACACCTTC.

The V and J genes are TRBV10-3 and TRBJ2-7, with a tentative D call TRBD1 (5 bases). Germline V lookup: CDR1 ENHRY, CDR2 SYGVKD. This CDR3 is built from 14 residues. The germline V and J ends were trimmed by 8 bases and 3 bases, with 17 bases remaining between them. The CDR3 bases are TGTGCCATCGGATCGACAGTTGGGAACTACGAGCAGTACTTC. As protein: CAIGSTVGNYEQYF.

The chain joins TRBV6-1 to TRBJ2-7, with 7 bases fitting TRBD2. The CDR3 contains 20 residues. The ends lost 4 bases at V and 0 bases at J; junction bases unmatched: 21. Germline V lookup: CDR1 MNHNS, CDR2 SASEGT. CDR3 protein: CASSAVGGFYVGSNSYEQYF. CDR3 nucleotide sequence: TGTGCCAGCAGTGCCGTGGGGGGGTTTTATGTAGGTTCAAACTCCTACGAGCAGTACTTC.

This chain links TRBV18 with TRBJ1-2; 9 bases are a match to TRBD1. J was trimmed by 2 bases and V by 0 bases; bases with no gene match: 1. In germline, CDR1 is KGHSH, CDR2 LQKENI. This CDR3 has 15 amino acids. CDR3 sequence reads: CASSPPGQGNYGYTF. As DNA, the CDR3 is TGTGCCAGCTCACCACCGGGACAGGGAAACTATGGCTACACCTTC.

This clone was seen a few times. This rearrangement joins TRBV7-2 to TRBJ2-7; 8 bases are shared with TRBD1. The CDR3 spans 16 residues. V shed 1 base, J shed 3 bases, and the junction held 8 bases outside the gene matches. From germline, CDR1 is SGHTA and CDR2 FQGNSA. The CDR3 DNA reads TGTGCCAGCAGCTTAGTCGCCAGGGGGCCAAGCTACGAGCAGTACTTC. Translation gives CASSLVARGPSYEQYF.

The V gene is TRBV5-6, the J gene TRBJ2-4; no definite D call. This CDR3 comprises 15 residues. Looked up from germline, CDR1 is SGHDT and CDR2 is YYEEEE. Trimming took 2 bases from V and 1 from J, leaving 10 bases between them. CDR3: CASSFDPLAKNIQYF. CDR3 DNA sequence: TGTGCCAGCAGCTTCGATCCTCTGGCCAAAAACATTCAGTACTTC.

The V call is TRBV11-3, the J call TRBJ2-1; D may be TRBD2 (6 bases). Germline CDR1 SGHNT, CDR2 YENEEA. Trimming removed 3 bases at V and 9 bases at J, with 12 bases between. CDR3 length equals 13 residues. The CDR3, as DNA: TGTGCCAGCAGCTTGGACTATGGGGGTGAGCAGTTCTTC. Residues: CASSLDYGGEQFF.

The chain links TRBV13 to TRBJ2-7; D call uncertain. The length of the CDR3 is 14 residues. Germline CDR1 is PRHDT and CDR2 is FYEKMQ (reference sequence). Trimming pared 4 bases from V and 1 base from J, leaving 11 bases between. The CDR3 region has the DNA TGTGCCAGCAGCTCAGGCAGGTCTTCCTACGAGCAGTACTTC. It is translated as CASSSGRSSYEQYF. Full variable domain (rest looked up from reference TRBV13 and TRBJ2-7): AAGVIQSPRHLIKEKRETATLKCYPIPRHDTVYWYQQGPGQDPQFLISFYEKMQSDKGSIPDRFSAQQFSDYHSELNMSSLELGDSALYFCASSSGRSSYEQYFGPGTRLTVT.

DNA for the CDR3: TGTGCCAGCAGTCAGCCGGGGCCCCTCCACTTT. Amino acids: CASSQPGPLHF. The chain joins TRBV12-3 or TRBV12-4 to TRBJ1-6; D gene uncertain. The CDR3 is 11 amino acids. V was clipped by 5 bases and J by 13 bases, with 9 bases between them.

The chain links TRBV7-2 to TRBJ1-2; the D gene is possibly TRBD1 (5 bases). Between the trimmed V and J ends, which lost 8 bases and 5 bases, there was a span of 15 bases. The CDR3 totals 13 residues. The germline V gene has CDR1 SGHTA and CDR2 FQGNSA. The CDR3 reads CASWGRVRYGYTF. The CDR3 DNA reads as TGTGCCAGCTGGGGCAGGGTGCGATATGGCTACACCTTC.